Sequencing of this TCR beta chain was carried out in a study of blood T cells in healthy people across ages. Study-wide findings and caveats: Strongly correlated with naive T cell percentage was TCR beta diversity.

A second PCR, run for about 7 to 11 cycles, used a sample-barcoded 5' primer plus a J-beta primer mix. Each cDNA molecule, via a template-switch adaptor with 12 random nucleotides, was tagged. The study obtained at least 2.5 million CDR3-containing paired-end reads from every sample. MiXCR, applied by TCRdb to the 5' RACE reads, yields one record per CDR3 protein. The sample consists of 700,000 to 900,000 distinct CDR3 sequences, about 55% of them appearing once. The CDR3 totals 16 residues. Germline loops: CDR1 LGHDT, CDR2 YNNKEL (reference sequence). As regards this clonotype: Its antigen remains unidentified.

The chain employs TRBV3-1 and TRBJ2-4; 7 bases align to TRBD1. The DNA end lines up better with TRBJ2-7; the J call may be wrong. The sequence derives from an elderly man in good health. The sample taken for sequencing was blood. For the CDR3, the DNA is TGTGCCAGCAGCCAAGATGGGACAGCTAGAGCCTACGAGCAGTACTTC. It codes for CASSQDGTARAYEQYF.